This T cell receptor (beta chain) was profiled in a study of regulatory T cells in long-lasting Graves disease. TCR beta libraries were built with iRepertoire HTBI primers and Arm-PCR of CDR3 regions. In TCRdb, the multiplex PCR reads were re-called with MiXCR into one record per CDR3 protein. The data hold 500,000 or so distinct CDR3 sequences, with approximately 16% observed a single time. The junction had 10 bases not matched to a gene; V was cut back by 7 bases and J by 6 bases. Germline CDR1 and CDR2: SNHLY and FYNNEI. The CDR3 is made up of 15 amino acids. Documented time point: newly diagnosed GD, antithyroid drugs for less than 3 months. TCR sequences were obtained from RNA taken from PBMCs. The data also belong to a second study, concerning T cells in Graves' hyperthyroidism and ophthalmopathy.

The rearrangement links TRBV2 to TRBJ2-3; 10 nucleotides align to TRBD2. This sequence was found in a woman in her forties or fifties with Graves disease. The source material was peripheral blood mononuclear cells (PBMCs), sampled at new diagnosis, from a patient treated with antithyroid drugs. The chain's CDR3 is CASKRLSGGADTQYF. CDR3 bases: TGTGCCAGCAAGAGGTTAAGCGGGGGGGCCGATACGCAGTATTTT.